Below are 16 T cell receptor beta chains sequenced from a single sample in a study of blood T cell repertoires in COVID-19. This table comes from immunoSEQ multiplex PCR, and its TCRdb copy is limited to in-frame clones, with some not included. The sample lists 100,000 or so clones; under 95% were seen once. Specimen: peripheral blood. The origin of the receptors is a woman aged 50 to 60 in a cohort sampled during active COVID-19.

The gene calls are TRBV10-3 and TRBJ1-1; 8 bases fit TRBD1. CDR3 size: 15 residues. The J segment lost 4 bases and the V segment lost 4 bases, leaving 8 bases of the junction unmatched. From germline, CDR1 is ENHRY and CDR2 SYGVKD. CDR3 loop: CAISAQGADLTEAFF. The CDR3 nucleotides read TGTGCCATCAGTGCCCAGGGGGCTGACCTCACTGAAGCTTTCTTT.

The rearrangement joins TRBV7-9 to TRBJ2-3, with 8 nucleotides matching TRBD2. CDR3 length: 18 amino acids. Trimming at V came to 5 bases and at J to 3 bases, leaving 16 bases not matched to a gene. The germline V gene encodes CDR1 SEHNR and CDR2 FQNEAQ (reference sequence). CDR3 bases: TGTGCCAGCAGCCCCGTGGGCGGGAGGCCCTCGGGGACAGATACGCAGTATTTT. Its protein is CASSPVGGRPSGTDTQYF.

This clone has just a few counts. V is TRBV27 and J is TRBJ1-2, with D uncertain. V lost 1 base, J lost 8 bases, and 11 bases lay in between. Germline CDR1 is MNHEY and CDR2 is SMNVEV (reference sequence). CDR3 length: 13 residues. The CDR3 reads CASSLYDKGGYTF. The CDR3 DNA reads TGTGCCAGCAGTTTATACGACAAAGGAGGCTACACCTTC.

This rearrangement joins TRBV5-1 to TRBJ2-5; 8 bases align to TRBD1. Germline values: CDR1 SGHRS, CDR2 YFSETQ. V trimming: 8 bases; J trimming: 4 bases; junction bases outside the gene matches: 10. CDR3 length: 14 residues. The CDR3: CASRRGQAGETQYF. CDR3 nucleotide sequence: TGCGCCAGTCGGCGGGGACAGGCAGGAGAGACCCAGTACTTC.

V gene TRBV13 combines with J gene TRBJ1-1, with D maybe TRBD1 (5 bases). V was clipped by 2 bases and J by 3 bases, with 10 bases between them. Germline CDR1 reads PRHDT; CDR2 reads FYEKMQ (reference sequence). The CDR3 spans 14 residues. The CDR3 protein is CASSLRQTYTEAFF. The CDR3 DNA follows: TGTGCCAGCAGCTTAAGACAGACTTACACTGAAGCTTTCTTT.

V gene TRBV12-5 combines with J gene TRBJ1-2; D unclear. Germline V lookup: CDR1 LGHNT, CDR2 FRNRAP. The V end was cut by 2 bases, the J end by 7 bases, with 17 bases between. The CDR3 is made up of 15 amino acids. Here the CDR3 reads CASGLYPIWPGGYTF. The CDR3 DNA follows: TGTGCTAGTGGTTTGTACCCAATTTGGCCGGGTGGCTACACCTTC. Full variable domain (remainder filled in from reference TRBV12-5 and TRBJ1-2): DARVTQTPRHKVTEMGQEVTMRCQPILGHNTVFWYRQTMMQGLELLAYFRNRAPLDDSGMPKDRFSAEMPDATLATLKIQPSEPRDSAVYFCASGLYPIWPGGYTFGSGTRLTVV.

The rearrangement uses TRBV6-5 and TRBJ1-6; D possibly corresponds to TRBD1 (6 bases). The CDR3 is 14 amino acids. The germline V and J ends were trimmed by 0 bases and 9 bases, with 9 bases remaining between them. Germline values: CDR1 MNHEY, CDR2 SVGAGI. CDR3 DNA: TGTGCCAGCAGTTACTCACTAGGGGGTTCACCCCTCCACTTT. It encodes CASSYSLGGSPLHF.

The chain joins TRBV5-1 to TRBJ2-5; D is perhaps TRBD2 (6 bases). The V and J ends lost 0 bases and 2 bases respectively, with 8 bases between them. CDR3 length equals 14 residues. Germline V gene sequence: CDR1 SGHRS, CDR2 YFSETQ. In DNA, the CDR3 is TGCGCCAGCAGCTTGGGGCGGGAACAAGAGACCCAGTACTTC. Encoded protein: CASSLGREQETQYF.

The genes are TRBV5-6 and TRBJ2-7; 9 positions match TRBD2. The germline V gene encodes CDR1 SGHDT and CDR2 YYEEEE. The J segment lost 3 bases and the V segment lost 2 bases, leaving 0 bases of the junction unmatched. CDR3 length: 13 residues. In DNA, the CDR3 is TGTGCCAGCAGCTTTAGCGGGAGCTACGAGCAGTACTTC. Protein sequence: CASSFSGSYEQYF.

The genes are TRBV24-1 and TRBJ2-3; no clear D. Germline V gives CDR1 KGHDR, CDR2 SFDVKD. Trimming cost V 2 bases and J 4 bases, with 3 bases left between them. CDR3 length equals 12 residues. CDR3 residues: CATSDSSDTQYF. The CDR3 nucleotides read TGTGCCACCAGTGATTCCTCAGATACGCAGTATTTT.

The chain carries TRBV20-1 and TRBJ2-5; 8 nucleotides match TRBD2. This CDR3 is built from 14 residues. From germline, CDR1 is DFQATT and CDR2 SNEGSKA (reference sequence). Trimming cost V 3 bases and J 5 bases; bases outside gene matches: 8. CDR3 nucleotide sequence: TGCAGTGCTAGTAAGGACACGGGGGGGGAGACCCAGTACTTC. Its translation is CSASKDTGGETQYF.

This chain joins TRBV3-1 (or the pseudogene TRBV3-2) and TRBJ2-7, with 8 bases fitting TRBD2. V dropped 3 bases and J dropped 0; count of bases not matched to a gene: 4. The length of the CDR3 is 15 residues. Germline values: CDR1 LGHDT, CDR2 YNNKEL (reference sequence). This CDR3 is CASSQERGSSYEQYF. As DNA, the CDR3 is TGTGCCAGCAGCCAGGAGCGGGGGAGCTCCTACGAGCAGTACTTC.

The V gene is TRBV10-2, the J gene TRBJ2-1; D is possibly TRBD2 (5 bases). Trimming removed 3 bases at V and 5 bases at J, with 14 bases between. The length of the CDR3 is 15 residues. Germline V lookup: CDR1 WSHSY, CDR2 SAAADI. This CDR3 reads CASSERGLWHNEQFF. The CDR3 nucleotides read TGCGCCAGCAGTGAACGAGGGCTCTGGCACAATGAGCAGTTCTTC.

The J gene is TRBJ2-7, the V gene TRBV7-9; D gene uncertain. The CDR3 has 12 residues. Deletions cut 6 bases from V and 0 bases from J, with 6 bases between. Germline V gene lookup returns CDR1 SEHNR and CDR2 FQNEAQ (reference sequence). This chain's CDR3 is CASRRSSYEQYF. CDR3 coding DNA: TGTGCCAGCAGAAGGAGCTCCTACGAGCAGTACTTC.

This clone has a handful of counts. This rearrangement joins TRBV7-8 to TRBJ1-6; D remains unclear. V lost 7 bases and J lost 6, with 16 bases in between. Germline assignment: CDR1 SGHVS and CDR2 FQNEAQ. This CDR3 comprises 15 residues. CDR3 region: CASNLSGGSNSPLHF. DNA for the CDR3: TGTGCCAGCAACCTATCAGGAGGGAGTAATTCACCCCTCCACTTT.

The chain combines TRBV7-9 with TRBJ2-2; TRBD1 agrees at 8 bases. The germline CDR1 and CDR2 sequences are SEHNR and FQNEAQ (reference sequence). The J segment lost 5 bases and the V segment lost 8 bases, leaving 10 bases of the junction unmatched. The CDR3 totals 15 residues. The CDR3 loop reads CASASPRGRTGELFF. For the CDR3, the DNA is TGTGCCAGCGCCTCCCCCAGGGGGCGAACCGGGGAGCTGTTTTTT.